The 14 T cell receptor beta chains given below trace back to one sample, sequenced in a study of blood T cell repertoires in COVID-19. Libraries were prepared by immunoSEQ multiplex PCR; TCRdb keeps only in-frame clonotypes and omits some of them. Of 120,000 or so clones listed, around 90% are singletons. The sequenced sample was peripheral blood. Receptors were obtained from a human donor in a cohort sampled during active COVID-19.

This clone was recorded many times. V and J are TRBV6-5 and TRBJ2-7, with TRBD1 matching over 9 bases. J lost 2 bases, V lost 6 bases, and 8 bases had no gene match. This CDR3 has 15 amino acids. Looked up from germline, CDR1 is MNHEY and CDR2 is SVGAGI. CDR3 in amino acids: CASRLSGQGTYEQYF. The CDR3 bases are TGTGCCAGCAGGCTATCGGGACAGGGAACCTACGAGCAGTACTTC.

The genes are TRBV27 and TRBJ2-3; 7 positions agree with TRBD2. Unmatched junction bases numbered 13, after V lost 5 bases and J lost 8 bases. Germline CDR1 MNHEY, CDR2 SMNVEV (reference sequence). CDR3 length: 15 residues. CDR3 sequence reads: CASSTASRGVTTQYF. The CDR3 DNA sequence: TGTGCCAGCAGTACCGCGAGCCGGGGGGTTACTACGCAGTATTTT.

This clone was seen a few times. The rearrangement links TRBV19 to TRBJ1-2; 9 bases match TRBD1. The CDR3 runs to 16 residues. The J segment lost 4 bases and the V segment lost 4 bases, leaving 10 bases of the junction unmatched. Germline-derived CDR1 and CDR2 are LNHDA and SQIVND (reference sequence). The CDR3 region is CASSTKGQGFGYGYTF. CDR3 in DNA: TGTGCCAGTAGTACAAAAGGACAGGGGTTCGGCTATGGCTACACCTTC.

V usage is TRBV29-1 and J usage is TRBJ2-5; D unresolved. The V end lost 0 bases, the J end lost 2 bases, and 10 bases lay between the germline ends. Germline loops: CDR1 SQVTM, CDR2 ANQGSEA. The CDR3 has 14 amino acids. The CDR3 DNA sequence: TGCAGCGTTGAAGAGGGCCCAAGTCAAGAGACCCAGTACTTC. It codes for CSVEEGPSQETQYF. Full variable domain (rest looked up from reference TRBV29-1 and TRBJ2-5): SAVISQKPSRDICQRGTSLTIQCQVDSQVTMMFWYRQQPGQSLTLIATANQGSEATYESGFVIDKFPISRPNLTFSTLTVSNMSPEDSSIYLCSVEEGPSQETQYFGPGTRLLVL.

The J gene is TRBJ1-1, the V gene TRBV7-6; D not certain. The CDR3 contains 14 residues. With 4 bases removed from V and 0 bases from J, the gap between germline ends came to 9 bases. The germline V gene encodes CDR1 SGHVS and CDR2 FNYEAQ. CDR3: CASSSQALNTEAFF. In DNA, the CDR3 is TGTGCCAGCAGCTCTCAGGCACTGAACACTGAAGCTTTCTTT.

The chain uses TRBV11-3 and TRBJ2-4; the match to TRBD2 covers 9 bases. The CDR3 loop spans 18 amino acids. Germline loops: CDR1 SGHNT, CDR2 YENEEA. V was clipped by 1 base and J by 8 bases; unmatched bases: 15. The CDR3 DNA reads TGTGCCAGCAGCTTAGGAGGATGGGAGCGGGAGGTAGTATACATTCAGTACTTC. Its translation: CASSLGGWEREVVYIQYF.

J is TRBJ2-5 and V is TRBV5-6; TRBD1 matches at 8 bases. V gave up 4 bases and J gave up 4 bases; unmatched junction bases: 6. CDR1 SGHDT and CDR2 YYEEEE come from the germline V gene. This CDR3 has 14 amino acids. The DNA of the CDR3 is TGTGCCAGCAGCCTGACAGGGGCAGGAGAGACCCAGTACTTC. It specifies CASSLTGAGETQYF.

V gene TRBV25-1 combines with J gene TRBJ2-7, with TRBD2 matching 13 bases. Germline trimming cut 7 bases from V and 7 bases from J; bases unmatched to any gene: 7. Germline V lookup: CDR1 MGHDK, CDR2 SYGVNS. The CDR3 is 14 amino acids. In DNA, the CDR3 is TGTGCCAGCACACTAGCGGGAGGGCCGTTTGAGCAGTACTTC. Translated: CASTLAGGPFEQYF.

The chain couples TRBV27 to TRBJ2-7, with TRBD1 matching 8 bases. Germline V lookup: CDR1 MNHEY, CDR2 SMNVEV (reference sequence). V lost 6 bases to trimming and J lost 2 bases; unmatched junction nucleotides: 9. The CDR3 runs 15 residues. Here the CDR3 reads CASRAGTGVTYEQYF. CDR3 DNA sequence: TGTGCCAGCAGGGCTGGGACAGGTGTAACCTACGAGCAGTACTTC.

V usage is TRBV2 and J usage is TRBJ1-2, with 9 bases lining up with TRBD1. The germline V gene has CDR1 SNHLY and CDR2 FYNNEI. The CDR3 runs 13 residues. V dropped 9 bases and J dropped 8; count of bases not matched to a gene: 10. In nucleotides, the CDR3 is TGTGCCAGGCTTCACAGGGGGCTTTGGGGCTACACCTTC. Translating it yields CARLHRGLWGYTF.

The V call is TRBV7-3, the J call TRBJ2-7; 9 bases match TRBD1. The V segment lost 5 bases and the J segment 5 bases; nucleotides outside the gene matches: 10. The CDR3 loop spans 15 amino acids. Germline V gene lookup returns CDR1 SGHTA and CDR2 FQGTGA. The CDR3 region has the DNA TGTGCCAGCAGCCAATGGGACAGGGCAATGGACGAGCAGTACTTC. Translated, it gives CASSQWDRAMDEQYF.

About this clone: The junction departs from germline at one end; a sequencing error may be responsible. The V gene is TRBV7-7, the J gene TRBJ2-5, with 7 bases matching TRBD1. The germline V gene encodes CDR1 SSHAT and CDR2 FNYEAQ (reference sequence). The CDR3 loop spans 15 amino acids. This CDR3 is CASSPNRGRIETQYF. The CDR3 DNA follows: TGTGCTAGCAGCCCCAACAGGGGACGAATTGAGACCCAGTACTTC. Full variable domain (rest looked up from reference TRBV7-7 and TRBJ2-5): GAGVSQSPRYKVTKRGQDVTLRCDPISSHATLYWYQQALGQGPEFLTYFNYEAQPDKSGLPSDRFSAERPEGSISTLTIQRTEQRDSAMYRCASSPNRGRIETQYFGPGTRLLVL.

There are a few counts of this clone. This chain uses TRBV7-3 with TRBJ2-1; 10 bases align to TRBD1. Germline CDR1 is SGHTA and CDR2 is FQGTGA. With 6 bases clipped from V and 9 bases from J, the junction kept 17 bases outside the gene matches. This CDR3 comprises 17 residues. The CDR3 nucleotides are TGTGCCAGCAGTAGCCGAAGAGGGACAGGGGCTGGGGGTGAGCAGTTCTTC. Amino acid sequence: CASSSRRGTGAGGEQFF.

The rearrangement uses TRBV20-1 and TRBJ1-4; 8 bases line up with TRBD1. CDR3 length equals 11 residues. With V trimmed by 5 bases and J by 7 bases, 0 bases remained unmatched. Germline-derived CDR1 and CDR2 are DFQATT and SNEGSKA (reference sequence). As DNA, the CDR3 is TGCAGTGCTGACAGGGGTGAAAAACTGTTTTTT. Translating it yields CSADRGEKLFF.